This TCR beta chain was obtained from a study of graft-versus-host responses after intestinal transplantation. In the study overall: Anti-thymocyte globulin served as induction for all recipients, who then took tacrolimus and steroids for three to four years. General study results and limits: Present in recipient marrow, GvH clones included some that appeared first in ileum or blood. Association was observed between peak circulating GvH clone levels and early post-transplant HvG declines.

The CDR3 sequence is 14 residues long. V was clipped by 5 bases and J by 9 bases; unmatched bases: 4. Per germline, CDR1 SNHLY and CDR2 FYNNEI. Note on this clone: The antigen is unknown.

Only in-frame clones appear in the TCRdb table, and some are missing; sequencing was by immunoSEQ multiplex PCR. Of around 130,000 clones listed, just over 90% are singletons. The clonotype originates from a human donor who received an intestinal transplant. The material was unstimulated CD4+ T cells sorted from spleen or lymph node cells, obtained before intestinal transplant. This rearrangement joins TRBV2 to TRBJ2-7; 16 bases are a match to TRBD2. The CDR3 protein is CASSLGLAGGSQYF. For the CDR3, the DNA is TGTGCCAGCAGTTTGGGACTAGCGGGGGGGTCGCAGTACTTC.